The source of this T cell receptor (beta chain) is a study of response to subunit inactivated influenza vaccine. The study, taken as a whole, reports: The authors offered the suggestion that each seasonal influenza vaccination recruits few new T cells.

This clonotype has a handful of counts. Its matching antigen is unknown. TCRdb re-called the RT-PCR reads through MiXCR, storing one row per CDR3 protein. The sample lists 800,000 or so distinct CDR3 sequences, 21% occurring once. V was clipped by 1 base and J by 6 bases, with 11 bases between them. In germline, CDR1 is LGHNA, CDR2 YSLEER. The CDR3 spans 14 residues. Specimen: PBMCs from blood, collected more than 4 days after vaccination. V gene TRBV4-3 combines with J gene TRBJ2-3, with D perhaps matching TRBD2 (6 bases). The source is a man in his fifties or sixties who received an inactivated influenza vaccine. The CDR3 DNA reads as TGCGCCAGCAGCCAAGGGGACTTTGCGGATACGCAGTATTTT. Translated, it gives CASSQGDFADTQYF.